The rows below give T cell receptor beta chains drawn from one sample of a study of memory CD8 T cells in hepatitis C reinfection. Generated by immunoSEQ multiplex PCR, the TCRdb table keeps only in-frame clones and is missing some. Of 45,000 to 55,000 clones in the sample, roughly 91% were seen once. The sequenced sample consisted of naive CD8+ T cells sorted from blood. The receptors stem from a man younger than 35 with hepatitis C virus infection. Each CDR3 is given with its conserved first and last residue. The D gene is left open where the match is weak. Not all rows give a size; the values are once, few, many and, for expanded clones, a class.

V	size	D	J	DNA	CDR3
TRBV27	NA	TRBD2	TRBJ2-7	TGTGCCAGCAGTTCGCCAGCGGGAGGAGGTTCCGAGCAGTACTTC	CASSSPAGGGSEQYF
TRBV5-6	few	TRBD1	TRBJ1-5	TGTGCCAGCAGCTTGGGGACAGGGTGGAATCAGCCCCAGCATTTT	CASSLGTGWNQPQHF
TRBV7-9	NA	TRBD2	TRBJ2-7	TGTGCCAGCAGTTCCAGACTAGCGGGAGGTTACGAGCAGTACTTC	CASSSRLAGGYEQYF
TRBV5-1	few	TRBD1	TRBJ1-4	TGCGCCAGCAGCTTGGGGACAGGGGGCGATAATGAAAAACTGTTTTTT	CASSLGTGGDNEKLFF
TRBV9	NA	NA	TRBJ1-2	TGTGCCAGCAGCGTGGTGGGTCAGGGTTTGGATGGCTACACCTTC	CASSVVGQGLDGYTF
TRBV15	NA	TRBD2	TRBJ2-7	TGTGCCACCAGCAGAGATCGAGGAGCGGGAGTCGAGCAGTACTTC	CATSRDRGAGVEQYF
TRBV27	NA	TRBD1	TRBJ1-4	TGTGCCAGCAGTTCTACGACAGGGGGTGGTGAAAAACTGTTTTTT	CASSSTTGGGEKLFF
TRBV5-1	NA	TRBD1	TRBJ2-5	TGCGCCAGCAGCTCTATACAGGGGTTGGAAGAGACCCAGTACTTC	CASSSIQGLEETQYF
TRBV5-1	NA	NA	TRBJ2-1	TGCGCCAGCAGCTTGCCAGGAAACAATGAGCAGTTCTTC	CASSLPGNNEQFF
TRBV10-3	NA	NA	TRBJ1-2	TGTGCCATCAGGGAACCCAGCGAGGGCTATGGCTACACCTTC	CAIREPSEGYGYTF
TRBV13	NA	TRBD2	TRBJ2-7	TGTGCCAGCAGCTTAGGGGGACTAGCGGGGGTTATGGACGAGCAGTACTTC	CASSLGGLAGVMDEQYF
TRBV4-1	NA	TRBD1	TRBJ2-2	TGCGCCAGCAGCCAATTCCCGGACAGGGCAATCGGGGAGCTGTTTTTT	CASSQFPDRAIGELFF
TRBV19	NA	TRBD2	TRBJ2-3	TGTGCCAGTAGTCTGGGACTAGGGCTCACAGATACGCAGTATTTT	CASSLGLGLTDTQYF
TRBV4-1	few	TRBD1	TRBJ1-1	TGCGCCAGCAGCCTGGCCGGGACAGGGGGCACTGAAGCTTTCTTT	CASSLAGTGGTEAFF
TRBV5-4	NA	TRBD2	TRBJ2-5	TGTGCCAGCAGCACCCTCCTAGCGGGCTACCAAGAGACCCAGTACTTC	CASSTLLAGYQETQYF
TRBV6-5	few	TRBD1	TRBJ1-1	TGTGCCAGCAGTTCGGGACAGGGTTCGGGTTTCTTT	CASSSGQGSGFF
TRBV9	NA	TRBD2	TRBJ2-5	TGTGCCAGCAGCCCCGGACTAGCGGGGGGAGAGACCCAGTACTTC	CASSPGLAGGETQYF
TRBV4-3	few	NA	TRBJ1-1	TGCGCCAGCAGCCAAGCGCGAATGAACACTGAAGCTTTCTTT	CASSQARMNTEAFF